A selection of T cell receptor beta chains follows, all from one sample in a study of regulatory T cells in long-lasting Graves disease. One entry per CDR3 protein, called by TCRdb with MiXCR from the multiplex PCR reads. This table holds 350,000 to 400,000 distinct CDR3 sequences, roughly 15% found once. The specimen comprised peripheral blood mononuclear cells (PBMCs), sampled at new diagnosis, from a patient treated with antithyroid drugs. The receptors were sampled from a female donor with Graves disease. Each CDR3 is given with its conserved first and last residue. Each record gives: clone size, D gene, J gene, V gene, CDR3 DNA, CDR3 protein. A D gene is named only where the DNA matches it firmly. The size entry is marked missing in some rows and otherwise reads once, few, many or a size class.

clone size: many
D gene: TRBD2
J gene: TRBJ2-7
V gene: TRBV6-1
CDR3 DNA: TGTGCCAGCAGTCCCGGGACTAGCGGCTCCCTCGAGCAGTACTTC
CDR3 protein: CASSPGTSGSLEQYF

clone size: many
D gene: TRBD2
J gene: TRBJ2-1
V gene: TRBV3-1
CDR3 DNA: TGTGCCAGCAGCCGCGCGGGGGGAGCTTACAATGAGCAGTTCTTC
CDR3 protein: CASSRAGGAYNEQFF

clone size: few
D gene: -
J gene: TRBJ1-1
V gene: TRBV19
CDR3 DNA: TGTGCCAGTAGTATAGGAGGGGCTACTGAAGCTTTCTTT
CDR3 protein: CASSIGGATEAFF

clone size: many
D gene: -
J gene: TRBJ2-2
V gene: TRBV11-1
CDR3 DNA: TGTGCCAGCAGCTTAGAAAGACTAGGTTCCGGGGAGCTGTTTTTT
CDR3 protein: CASSLERLGSGELFF

clone size: many
D gene: TRBD1
J gene: TRBJ2-7
V gene: TRBV7-9
CDR3 DNA: TGTGCCAGCAGCCCCCGGGACAGGGGATTCTACGAGCAGTACTTC
CDR3 protein: CASSPRDRGFYEQYF

clone size: many
D gene: -
J gene: TRBJ2-7
V gene: TRBV7-2
CDR3 DNA: TGTGCCAGCAGCTTGTGGCCTGCCTCCTCCTACGAGCAGTACTTC
CDR3 protein: CASSLWPASSYEQYF

clone size: many
D gene: TRBD2
J gene: TRBJ2-1
V gene: TRBV6-1
CDR3 DNA: TGTGCCAGCAGCCACTCTAGCGGGCGGAACAATGAGCAGTTCTTC
CDR3 protein: CASSHSSGRNNEQFF

clone size: many
D gene: -
J gene: TRBJ1-2
V gene: TRBV7-2
CDR3 DNA: TGTGCCAGCAGCTTAGAGCCAGGGAACTATGGCTACACCTTC
CDR3 protein: CASSLEPGNYGYTF

clone size: many
D gene: -
J gene: TRBJ1-2
V gene: TRBV28
CDR3 DNA: TGTGCCAGCAGTTTAAGAGGGAGCCTGGTCTATGGCTACACCTTC
CDR3 protein: CASSLRGSLVYGYTF

clone size: many
D gene: -
J gene: TRBJ1-3
V gene: TRBV19
CDR3 DNA: TGTGCCAGTAGTATATCGGGCCCCGCGTTCGGAAACACCATATATTTT
CDR3 protein: CASSISGPAFGNTIYF

clone size: many
D gene: -
J gene: TRBJ2-3
V gene: TRBV20-1
CDR3 DNA: TGCAGTGCTACTGGTCTGGATACGCAGTATTTT
CDR3 protein: CSATGLDTQYF

clone size: many
D gene: TRBD2
J gene: TRBJ2-3
V gene: TRBV28
CDR3 DNA: TGTGCCAGCAGTCGGGACCTACTAGCGCTCACAGATACGCAGTATTTT
CDR3 protein: CASSRDLLALTDTQYF

clone size: many
D gene: -
J gene: TRBJ2-7
V gene: TRBV13
CDR3 DNA: TGTGCCAGCAGCTTCACAGGAACCTACGAGCAGTACTTC
CDR3 protein: CASSFTGTYEQYF

clone size: many
D gene: TRBD1
J gene: TRBJ2-4
V gene: TRBV28
CDR3 DNA: TGTGCCAGCAGCTTGGGACAGGGGGCTAACATTCAGTACTTC
CDR3 protein: CASSLGQGANIQYF

clone size: many
D gene: -
J gene: TRBJ1-1
V gene: TRBV2
CDR3 DNA: TGTGCCAGCAGTGAATCCCCCGGACAGTTCCCTGAAGCTTTCTTT
CDR3 protein: CASSESPGQFPEAFF

clone size: few
D gene: -
J gene: TRBJ2-1
V gene: TRBV28
CDR3 DNA: TGTGCCAGCAATTGGGGTGTTACCTACAATGAGCAGTTCTTC
CDR3 protein: CASNWGVTYNEQFF

clone size: many
D gene: TRBD1
J gene: TRBJ2-2
V gene: TRBV2
CDR3 DNA: TGTGCCAGCAAGATATTGACAGGGCACGGGGAGCTGTTTTTT
CDR3 protein: CASKILTGHGELFF

clone size: few
D gene: -
J gene: TRBJ2-7
V gene: TRBV7-2
CDR3 DNA: TGTGCCAGCAGCTTAGAGGCCCTCCACCCCCAGTACTTC
CDR3 protein: CASSLEALHPQYF

clone size: once
D gene: -
J gene: TRBJ2-7
V gene: TRBV6-2/TRBV6-3
CDR3 DNA: TGTGCCAGCAGTACAGCGACTTATTCCTACGAGCAGTACTTC
CDR3 protein: CASSTATYSYEQYF

clone size: many
D gene: TRBD2
J gene: TRBJ2-1
V gene: TRBV7-9
CDR3 DNA: TGTGCCAGCAGCTTAGGTCTAGCGGAGTACAATGAGCAGTTCTTC
CDR3 protein: CASSLGLAEYNEQFF

clone size: once
D gene: -
J gene: TRBJ1-6
V gene: TRBV6-9
CDR3 DNA: TGTGCCAGCAGTTTGGACAGCGGACGGTCACCCCTCCACTTT
CDR3 protein: CASSLDSGRSPLHF

clone size: -
D gene: -
J gene: TRBJ2-2
V gene: TRBV13
CDR3 DNA: TGTGCCAGCAGCTTTACCGGTGGAACCGGGGAGCTGTTTTTT
CDR3 protein: CASSFTGGTGELFF

clone size: many
D gene: TRBD1
J gene: TRBJ2-7
V gene: TRBV24-1
CDR3 DNA: TGTGCCACCAGTGGAAGGGACAGGGGGCGAAACGAGCAGTACTTC
CDR3 protein: CATSGRDRGRNEQYF

clone size: many
D gene: -
J gene: TRBJ1-3
V gene: TRBV2
CDR3 DNA: TGTGCCAGCAGTGATTGGTCGCTTAGCTCTGGAAACACCATATATTTT
CDR3 protein: CASSDWSLSSGNTIYF

clone size: many
D gene: TRBD1
J gene: TRBJ1-4
V gene: TRBV28
CDR3 DNA: TGTGCCAGCAGTTTAGGGGACAGGGCTGAAAAACTGTTTTTT
CDR3 protein: CASSLGDRAEKLFF

clone size: many
D gene: -
J gene: TRBJ2-1
V gene: TRBV20-1
CDR3 DNA: TGCAGTGCTAGAGGGGGGACGGTCTACAATGAGCAGTTCTTC
CDR3 protein: CSARGGTVYNEQFF

clone size: many
D gene: TRBD1
J gene: TRBJ1-1
V gene: TRBV5-1
CDR3 DNA: TGCGCCAGCAGCTCGGGACAGGGGGCGAACACTGAAGCTTTCTTT
CDR3 protein: CASSSGQGANTEAFF

clone size: many
D gene: TRBD2
J gene: TRBJ2-1
V gene: TRBV5-1
CDR3 DNA: TGCGCCAGCAGCTTAAGGCGGGAGGGGGCCTACAATGAGCAGTTCTTC
CDR3 protein: CASSLRREGAYNEQFF

clone size: many
D gene: TRBD2
J gene: TRBJ2-1
V gene: TRBV2
CDR3 DNA: TGTGCCACCGTAGCGGGGGTAACTACAGATGAGCAGTTCTTC
CDR3 protein: CATVAGVTTDEQFF

clone size: many
D gene: -
J gene: TRBJ2-1
V gene: TRBV29-1
CDR3 DNA: TGCAGCGTTGAAACTAGCCTAGACAATGAGCAGTTCTTC
CDR3 protein: CSVETSLDNEQFF

clone size: many
D gene: -
J gene: TRBJ2-1
V gene: TRBV28
CDR3 DNA: TGTGCCAGCAGTTTCGGGACACACGGCGTGAATGAGCAGTTCTTC
CDR3 protein: CASSFGTHGVNEQFF

clone size: -
D gene: -
J gene: TRBJ1-2
V gene: TRBV19
CDR3 DNA: TGTGCCAGTAGGCAACCCCAGGGGAGCGGCTATGGCTACACCTTC
CDR3 protein: CASRQPQGSGYGYTF

clone size: many
D gene: TRBD2
J gene: TRBJ2-7
V gene: TRBV6-2/TRBV6-3
CDR3 DNA: TGTGCCAGCAGTTACTACGGGGGGAGCTACGAGCAGTACTTC
CDR3 protein: CASSYYGGSYEQYF

clone size: many
D gene: -
J gene: TRBJ2-7
V gene: TRBV20-1
CDR3 DNA: TGCAGTGCTAGGCCGGGATACTTC
CDR3 protein: CSARPGYF

clone size: -
D gene: -
J gene: TRBJ1-4
V gene: TRBV4-1
CDR3 DNA: TGCGCCAGCAGCCCCCGGGACGTTAACGAAAAACTGTTTTTT
CDR3 protein: CASSPRDVNEKLFF

clone size: many
D gene: -
J gene: TRBJ1-6
V gene: TRBV2
CDR3 DNA: TGTGCCAGGACAACGGACAGCTGGGATAATTCACCCCTCCACTTT
CDR3 protein: CARTTDSWDNSPLHF

clone size: many
D gene: -
J gene: TRBJ1-4
V gene: TRBV30
CDR3 DNA: TGTGCCTGGAGTGCCCCCACCGGTTCTTTGAATGAAAAACTGTTTTTT
CDR3 protein: CAWSAPTGSLNEKLFF

clone size: many
D gene: TRBD1
J gene: TRBJ1-2
V gene: TRBV12-3/TRBV12-4
CDR3 DNA: TGTGCCAGCAGTTCCCTGGACAGGGGGCTCAATGGCTACACCTTC
CDR3 protein: CASSSLDRGLNGYTF

clone size: -
D gene: TRBD1
J gene: TRBJ1-1
V gene: TRBV6-9
CDR3 DNA: TGTGCCAGCAGTTACCCGGGACAGAGTAACACTGAAGCTTTCTTT
CDR3 protein: CASSYPGQSNTEAFF

clone size: few
D gene: -
J gene: TRBJ2-7
V gene: TRBV4-2
CDR3 DNA: TGTGCCAGCAGCCAAGGACGAGTCCAATCCGGACTTCCACTTTTC
CDR3 protein: CASSQGRVQSGLPLF

clone size: many
D gene: TRBD2
J gene: TRBJ2-1
V gene: TRBV12-3/TRBV12-4
CDR3 DNA: TGTGCCAGCAGCCCGCGACTAGCGGGAGGGTACAATGAGCAGTTCTTC
CDR3 protein: CASSPRLAGGYNEQFF

clone size: -
D gene: -
J gene: TRBJ2-1
V gene: TRBV7-2
CDR3 DNA: TGTGCCAGCAGTCCAACTGGCGTAGGGTACAATGAGCAGTTCTTC
CDR3 protein: CASSPTGVGYNEQFF

clone size: few
D gene: -
J gene: TRBJ2-2
V gene: TRBV2
CDR3 DNA: TGTGCCAGAGGGACCGCGACGAACACCGGGGAGCTGTTTTTT
CDR3 protein: CARGTATNTGELFF

clone size: many
D gene: -
J gene: TRBJ2-3
V gene: TRBV28
CDR3 DNA: TGTGCCAGCAGCTCAAGAGGACTTCCTCCCACAGATACGCAGTATTTT
CDR3 protein: CASSSRGLPPTDTQYF

clone size: -
D gene: -
J gene: TRBJ2-2
V gene: TRBV7-3
CDR3 DNA: TGTGCCAGCAGAGGGGACACCCACGGCGGGGAGCTGTTTTTT
CDR3 protein: CASRGDTHGGELFF

clone size: many
D gene: TRBD1
J gene: TRBJ2-3
V gene: TRBV6-2/TRBV6-3
CDR3 DNA: TGTGCCAGCAGTCCTCAGGGGGTTTCCACAGATACGCAGTATTTT
CDR3 protein: CASSPQGVSTDTQYF

clone size: many
D gene: TRBD2
J gene: TRBJ2-1
V gene: TRBV7-9
CDR3 DNA: TGTGCCAGCAGCGAGACTAGCGGGGGGGCCTACAATGAGCAGTTCTTC
CDR3 protein: CASSETSGGAYNEQFF

clone size: many
D gene: TRBD1
J gene: TRBJ1-6
V gene: TRBV6-1
CDR3 DNA: TGTGCCAGCAGTGAGCAGGGGGAGAGTAATTCACCCCTCCACTTT
CDR3 protein: CASSEQGESNSPLHF

clone size: many
D gene: -
J gene: TRBJ1-2
V gene: TRBV2
CDR3 DNA: TGTGCCAGCACGGGTTATGGCTACACCTTC
CDR3 protein: CASTGYGYTF

clone size: few
D gene: -
J gene: TRBJ1-5
V gene: TRBV12-3/TRBV12-4
CDR3 DNA: TGTGCCAGCAGTTTACAGCCCGCAGTCGACAGCTATTATCAGCCCCAGCATTTT
CDR3 protein: CASSLQPAVDSYYQPQHF